This entry lists 8 T cell receptor beta chains sequenced from one sample in a study of T cells in Graves' hyperthyroidism and ophthalmopathy. Amplified regions were TCR beta CDR3 sequences from RNA transcripts. TCR CDR3 regions were first amplified by RT-PCR with HTBI primers. TCRdb ran MiXCR on the multiplex PCR reads and lists one entry per CDR3 protein. The data contain hundreds of thousands of distinct CDR3 sequences, about 15% of them singletons. Sequenced material: blood. The origin of the receptors is a man younger than 30 with Graves' ophthalmopathy.

This clonotype was seen many times. This rearrangement joins TRBV27 to TRBJ2-5, with a weak D call TRBD1 (5 bases). The V and J ends lost 2 bases and 7 bases respectively, with 14 bases between them. The CDR3 length is 14 residues. The germline V gene encodes CDR1 MNHEY and CDR2 SMNVEV (reference sequence). CDR3 bases: TGTGCCAGCAGTTTAAGTCTAGGGGCGGTGACCCAGTACTTC. It yields the protein CASSLSLGAVTQYF.

This clonotype was detected many times. This chain connects TRBV3-1 to TRBJ1-6; no clear D gene. The CDR3 consists of 13 residues. Trimming removed 2 bases at V and 5 bases at J, with 4 bases between. Germline values: CDR1 LGHDT, CDR2 YNNKEL (reference sequence). The CDR3 coding sequence is TGTGCCAGCAGCCAATCCCATAATTCACCCCTCCACTTT. This encodes CASSQSHNSPLHF.

This clonotype was observed a handful of times. The V call is TRBV5-1, the J call TRBJ2-2, with 12 bases fitting TRBD1. The CDR3 runs 15 residues. CDR1 is SGHRS, CDR2 YFSETQ, per germline. The trim removed 4 bases at V and 5 bases at J, leaving 3 bases unmatched. The CDR3 region has the DNA TGCGCCAGCAGCCCGGGACAGGGGGCAACCGGGGAGCTGTTTTTT. Translating it yields CASSPGQGATGELFF.

This clonotype has more than one count but fewer than ten. The chain carries TRBV24-1 and TRBJ1-4; no clear D. Trimming left V 3 bases short and J 4 bases short, with 11 bases between. CDR3 length: 15 residues. The germline V gene has CDR1 KGHDR and CDR2 SFDVKD. CDR3 bases: TGTGCCACCAGTGATACCCGTGGTGGTAATGAAAAACTGTTTTTT. Residues: CATSDTRGGNEKLFF.

The chain employs TRBV7-9 and TRBJ2-7; 8 nucleotides align to TRBD1. V trimming: 5 bases; J trimming: 0 bases; junction bases outside the gene matches: 6. The CDR3 consists of 15 residues. Germline CDR1 SEHNR, CDR2 FQNEAQ (reference sequence). CDR3 coding DNA: TGTGCCAGCAGCCTACGGACAGGGACCTCCTACGAGCAGTACTTC. Translated, it gives CASSLRTGTSYEQYF.

This clonotype was recorded at least ten times. This chain joins TRBV7-9 and TRBJ1-2, with 7 bases fitting TRBD1. After removal of 5 bases from V and 6 bases from J, the junction contained 6 bases not matched to a gene. CDR1 and CDR2 from the germline V gene are SEHNR and FQNEAQ (reference sequence). The CDR3 covers 13 residues. Here the CDR3 reads CASSSDRVHGYTF. In DNA form, the CDR3 reads TGTGCCAGCAGCAGCGACAGGGTCCATGGCTACACCTTC.

In its sample, this clonotype was seen a few times. CDR3 DNA sequence: TGTGCCAGTAGTGAGGGGCCCCAGCATTTT. Its protein is CASSEGPQHF. This chain joins TRBV19 and TRBJ1-5; D uncertain. This CDR3 is 10 amino acids long. Germline CDR1 reads LNHDA; CDR2 reads SQIVND (reference sequence). Trimming cost V 5 bases and J 9 bases, with 5 bases left between them.

This clonotype was recorded at least ten times. The chain employs TRBV2 and TRBJ1-4, with 10 bases fitting TRBD1. The junction had 4 bases not matched to a gene; V was cut back by 7 bases and J by 8 bases. The germline V gene encodes CDR1 SNHLY and CDR2 FYNNEI. The CDR3 is 13 residues long. This CDR3 reads CASTGQGLEKLFF. The CDR3 nucleotides are TGTGCCAGCACGGGACAGGGGCTAGAAAAACTGTTTTTT.